Given below is one T cell receptor (beta chain) in context. Between the trimmed V and J ends, which lost 5 bases and 7 bases, there was a span of 12 bases. This CDR3 spans 13 amino acids. Germline V lookup: CDR1 MNHEY, CDR2 SVGAGI. The PCR had 60 Vbeta and 13 Jbeta primers. Only in-frame clones appear in the TCRdb table, and some are missing; sequencing was by immunoSEQ multiplex PCR. The sample has over 100,000 clones; 72% are singletons. The data stem from a study of cytomegalovirus exposure and HLA in healthy donors. Study overall: Among 350 to 500 genotyped donors, approximately 80% fell in the Caucasian-associated ancestry cluster.

The sequenced material came from PBMCs. The chain links TRBV6-5 to TRBJ2-1; TRBD2 might be the D (6 bases). The source of this sequence is a man between 50 and 59 years old in good health and CMV-seropositive. The CDR3, as DNA: TGTGCCAGCAGTCCACCGACTAGGAATGAGCAGTTCTTC. Protein: CASSPPTRNEQFF.